One sample yielded the 20 T cell receptor beta chains listed below, sequenced in a study of blood T cell repertoires in COVID-19. The assay was immunoSEQ multiplex PCR, and TCRdb's table has in-frame clones only and misses some. The data show around 310,000 clones, under 90% seen once. The sequencing sample was made of PBMCs or T cells enriched from blood (not recorded which). These receptors all come from a woman aged 30 to 39 who had recovered from COVID-19.

The chain has TRBV3-1 (or the pseudogene TRBV3-2) and TRBJ1-5; D may be TRBD1 (5 bases). The V gene lost 4 bases and the J gene lost 11 bases, with 18 bases spanning the gap. The CDR3 length is 14 residues. From germline, CDR1 is LGHDT and CDR2 YNNKEL (reference sequence). The CDR3: CASSRGESIGSQHF. CDR3 nucleotides: TGTGCCAGCAGCCGGGGGGAATCTATTGGGTCCCAGCATTTT.

The rearrangement uses TRBV6-2 or TRBV6-3 and TRBJ2-7; 11 nucleotides line up with TRBD2. This CDR3 contains 14 residues. Germline-derived CDR1 and CDR2 are MNHEY and SVGEGT. The junction had 3 bases not matched to a gene; V was cut back by 5 bases and J by 3 bases. CDR3 sequence reads: CASSRLAGNYEQYF. The CDR3 coding sequence is TGTGCCAGCAGTCGACTAGCGGGAAACTACGAGCAGTACTTC.

This clone appeared once. The chain links TRBV19 to TRBJ2-7; TRBD2 might be the D (5 bases). This CDR3 comprises 13 residues. The germline V gene has CDR1 LNHDA and CDR2 SQIVND (reference sequence). V dropped 1 base and J dropped 2 bases, with 6 bases sitting between them. The CDR3 protein is CASSIALAYEQYF. In nucleotides, the CDR3 is TGTGCCAGTAGTATAGCACTAGCCTACGAGCAGTACTTC.

Regarding this clone: The same CDR3 also results from other DNA sequences found in this sample. The CDR3 DNA reads as TGTGCCAGCAGCTTGGACAGGAGCAATCAGCCCCAGCATTTT. It encodes CASSLDRSNQPQHF. The V and J genes are TRBV5-4 and TRBJ1-5; TRBD1 might be the D (5 bases). Germline CDR1 SGHNT, CDR2 YYREEE (reference sequence). Trimming took off 0 bases at V and 1 base at J, with 5 bases between the two ends. The CDR3 is made up of 14 amino acids.

This clone appeared a single time. The chain combines TRBV6-2 or TRBV6-3 with TRBJ2-5; 11 bases match TRBD1. Trimming at V came to 0 bases and at J to 6 bases, leaving 15 bases not matched to a gene. The CDR3 consists of 19 residues. The germline CDR1 and CDR2 sequences are MNHEY and SVGEGT. The CDR3 reads CASSYSTRAWTGGAKTQYF. CDR3 bases: TGTGCCAGCAGTTACTCGACGCGTGCTTGGACAGGGGGCGCGAAGACCCAGTACTTC.

The chain carries TRBV7-8 and TRBJ2-2, with 10 bases aligning to TRBD2. From germline, CDR1 is SGHVS and CDR2 FQNEAQ. The CDR3 has 18 amino acids. After removal of 5 bases from V and 0 bases from J, the junction contained 9 bases not matched to a gene. CDR3 sequence (DNA): TGTGCCAGCAGCCCCCGGACTAGCGGACTTACGAACACCGGGGAGCTGTTTTTT. Protein product: CASSPRTSGLTNTGELFF. The entire variable domain, with the rest obtained from reference TRBV7-8 and TRBJ2-2, is as follows: GAGVSQSPRYKVAKRGQDVALRCDPISGHVSLFWYQQALGQGPEFLTYFQNEAQLDKSGLPSDRFFAERPEGSVSTLKIQRTQQEDSAVYLCASSPRTSGLTNTGELFFGEGSRLTVL.

The chain recombines TRBV9 with TRBJ1-2; a weak D match, TRBD1 (5 bases). Germline V gene lookup returns CDR1 SGDLS and CDR2 YYNGEE. V was cut by 4 bases and J by 0 bases, with 16 bases left in between. The length of the CDR3 is 16 residues. The CDR3 DNA sequence: TGTGCCAGCAGCCCGTTAAGCCAGGGAACTAACTATGGCTACACCTTC. It translates to CASSPLSQGTNYGYTF.

The J gene is TRBJ2-7, the V gene TRBV27; TRBD2 is a possible D gene (6 bases). Germline CDR1 MNHEY, CDR2 SMNVEV (reference sequence). Trimming removed 6 bases at V and 5 bases at J, with 11 bases between. The CDR3 runs to 12 residues. CDR3 nucleotide sequence: TGTGCCAGCAGGCGGGGTGGGAACGAGCAGTACTTC. Protein product: CASRRGGNEQYF.

The J gene is TRBJ2-3, the V gene TRBV9; TRBD1 is a possible D gene (7 bases). Germline V gives CDR1 SGDLS, CDR2 YYNGEE. This CDR3 is 14 amino acids long. Trimming stripped 2 bases from V and 2 bases from J, with 9 bases between. Here the CDR3 DNA reads TGTGCCAGCAGCGTGGAGGGGGCCACAGATACGCAGTATTTT. This codes for CASSVEGATDTQYF.

CDR3 residues: CATRRTGLEETQYF. DNA of the CDR3: TGTGCCACCAGGCGTACAGGGCTTGAAGAGACCCAGTACTTC. The chain uses TRBV24-1 and TRBJ2-5; D may be TRBD1 (6 bases). Germline V lookup: CDR1 KGHDR, CDR2 SFDVKD. The CDR3 runs 14 residues. The germline V and J ends were trimmed by 7 bases and 3 bases, with 14 bases remaining between them.

This clone was counted only a few times. The genes are TRBV27 and TRBJ1-1, with D possibly matching TRBD1 (5 bases). This CDR3 has 11 residues. Germline CDR1 MNHEY, CDR2 SMNVEV (reference sequence). V lost 4 bases to trimming and J lost 6 bases, with 6 bases between them. Here the CDR3 DNA reads TGTGCCAGCAGTTCCAGGGCTGAAGCTTTCTTT. This sequence encodes CASSSRAEAFF.

V and J are TRBV11-1 and TRBJ2-1, with D uncertain. CDR1 and CDR2 (germline): SGHAT, FQDESV (reference sequence). This CDR3 spans 13 amino acids. Trimming cost V 7 bases and J 4 bases, with 11 bases left between them. CDR3 amino acids: CASTRGPYNEQFF. CDR3 coding DNA: TGTGCCAGCACGAGAGGCCCATACAATGAGCAGTTCTTC.

The chain employs TRBV28 and TRBJ2-1; D gene uncertain. V was shortened by 2 bases and J by 2 bases, with 7 bases between the two germline ends. The CDR3 has 14 amino acids. Germline V CDR1 and CDR2: MDHEN, SYDVKM. The CDR3 bases are TGTGCCAGCAGTTTAATTCAGACCTACAATGAGCAGTTCTTC. This encodes CASSLIQTYNEQFF.

V usage is TRBV27 and J usage is TRBJ2-1, with TRBD2 as a possible D gene (6 bases). Germline assignment: CDR1 MNHEY and CDR2 SMNVEV (reference sequence). The CDR3 extends over 15 amino acids. V was trimmed by 6 bases and J by 2 bases, leaving 14 bases between them. CDR3 in DNA: TGTGCCAGCAGCAACCGGGACTCAGCCTACAATGAGCAGTTCTTC. Its translation is CASSNRDSAYNEQFF.

The chain carries TRBV19 and TRBJ1-1; 7 bases agree with TRBD1. There are 15 residues in the CDR3. Germline trimming cut 3 bases from V and 1 base from J; bases unmatched to any gene: 5. CDR1 and CDR2 (germline): LNHDA, SQIVND (reference sequence). The CDR3 DNA sequence: TGTGCCAGTAGTATTGTGACAGGGAAGAACACTGAAGCTTTCTTT. This encodes CASSIVTGKNTEAFF.

The sample holds a few counts of this clone. The chain uses TRBV10-3 and TRBJ1-1; 7 bases align to TRBD1. CDR1 and CDR2 (germline): ENHRY, SYGVKD. This CDR3 region has 13 residues. V gave up 10 bases and J gave up 7 bases; unmatched junction bases: 12. This chain's CDR3 is CATYQGVVGEAFF. DNA of the CDR3: TGTGCCACGTATCAGGGGGTTGTAGGTGAAGCTTTCTTT.

The V call is TRBV9, the J call TRBJ2-4, with a weak D call TRBD1 (5 bases). V shed 3 bases and J shed 2 bases, with 15 bases lying between them. Germline V gene sequence: CDR1 SGDLS, CDR2 YYNGEE. This CDR3 contains 16 residues. CDR3 coding DNA: TGTGCCAGCAGCGCATCCCTTCAGGGAACCAAAAACATTCAGTACTTC. Translated: CASSASLQGTKNIQYF.

This chain links TRBV6-2 or TRBV6-3 with TRBJ1-1; D is uncertain. CDR1 and CDR2 (germline): MNHEY, SVGEGT. Trimming took 1 base from V and 9 from J, leaving 12 bases between them. This CDR3 region has 13 residues. For the CDR3, the DNA is TGTGCCAGCAGTTACTTGGGTCGGGATAAAGCTTTCTTT. It encodes CASSYLGRDKAFF.

The chain is built from TRBV21-1 and TRBJ1-6; TRBD1 was called by the table and not checked on the DNA. TRBV21-1 is a documented pseudogene. The CDR3 length is 17 residues. CDR3 in amino acids: CASSTHGQGGNNSPLHF. In DNA form, the CDR3 reads TGTGCCAGCAGCACCCACGGACAGGGTGGAAATAATTCACCCCTCCACTTT.

There are a few counts of this clone. The chain combines TRBV7-9 with TRBJ2-6, with 7 bases identical to TRBD1. V dropped 6 bases and J dropped 0; count of bases not matched to a gene: 8. The CDR3 is 17 amino acids. The germline V gene encodes CDR1 SEHNR and CDR2 FQNEAQ (reference sequence). CDR3 sequence reads: CASSRRQGVSGANVLTF. CDR3 nucleotides: TGTGCCAGCAGTAGGAGGCAGGGGGTCTCTGGGGCCAACGTCCTGACTTTC.